This paragraph covers one T cell receptor beta chain sequence. The CDR3 sequence is 11 residues long. The V end was cut by 6 bases, the J end by 2 bases, with 4 bases between. Germline CDR1 and CDR2: MGHDK and SYGVNS. This record belongs to a study of T cell repertoires in cytomegalovirus infection. TCRdb recomputed calls from the reads with MiXCR, one row per CDR3 protein. Here the sample spans about 260,000 distinct CDR3 sequences, roughly an eighth being singletons. The chain links TRBV25-1 to TRBJ2-5, with D unclear. This TCR derives from a human donor in good health (CMV status not recorded). Some clones in this sample may be carry-over from other donors' samples. Sequences were obtained from PBMCs. CDR3 sequence reads: CASRQQETQYF. The CDR3 DNA follows: TGTGCCAGCAGACAGCAAGAGACCCAGTACTTC.